This T cell receptor beta chain was obtained from a study of blood T cell repertoires in COVID-19. Participants' reported clinical history set cohort assignment. This CDR3 region has 14 residues. Trimming removed 2 bases at V and 4 bases at J, with 11 bases between. The germline V gene encodes CDR1 MGHRA and CDR2 YSYEKL. In the authors' workflow: Estimated nucleated cell counts came from reference gene primer amplification. Clones were read by immunoSEQ multiplex PCR, and TCRdb kept only the in-frame ones, dropping some. From that table come the V and J calls and clone size; the DNA was used to work out D and trimming. The sample lists some 270,000 clones, just under 90% occurring once.

This TCR derives from a woman aged 55 to 70 who had recovered from COVID-19. The V call is TRBV4-1, the J call TRBJ1-1; D unclear. Material: PBMCs or T cells enriched from blood (not recorded which). The chain's CDR3 is CASSQMERATEAFF. As DNA, the CDR3 is TGCGCCAGCAGCCAAATGGAGAGGGCCACTGAAGCTTTCTTT.